Each of the 8 T cell receptor beta chains below was sequenced from the same sample in a study of cytomegalovirus exposure and HLA in healthy donors. 60 Vbeta and 13 Jbeta primers were used in PCR. Sequencing was performed with immunoSEQ multiplex PCR; in TCRdb, only in-frame clones are kept and a portion is missing. The sample consists of over 200,000 clones, approximately 84% of them appearing once. The specimen was PBMCs. The receptors stem from a woman in her 40s in good health and CMV-seronegative.

The chain carries TRBV7-9 and TRBJ1-2, with 8 bases that match TRBD1. CDR1 and CDR2 (germline): SEHNR, FQNEAQ (reference sequence). V dropped 2 bases and J dropped 4; count of bases not matched to a gene: 6. There are 15 residues in the CDR3. The CDR3 sequence is CASSLMQGAVYGYTF. CDR3 DNA: TGTGCCAGCAGCTTAATGCAGGGGGCGGTCTATGGCTACACCTTC.

This rearrangement joins TRBV30 to TRBJ2-3, with 8 bases matching TRBD2. This CDR3 has 15 residues. V lost 5 bases, J lost 10 bases, and 17 bases stayed unmatched. Germline CDR1 reads GTSNPN; CDR2 reads SVGIG (reference sequence). In DNA, the CDR3 is TGTGCCTGGGGTGATCGTACGGGGGGGGCCGGCTCGCAGTATTTT. Amino acid sequence: CAWGDRTGGAGSQYF.

The chain uses TRBV27 and TRBJ1-1; D remains unclear. Germline V gene data show CDR1 as MNHEY and CDR2 as SMNVEV (reference sequence). CDR3 length equals 13 residues. Trimming shortened V by 5 bases and J by 1 base, and 8 bases separated the two germline ends. The CDR3 DNA sequence: TGTGCCAGCAGTAACGGGAGGAACACTGAAGCTTTCTTT. Its protein is CASSNGRNTEAFF.

The sample holds a few counts of this clone. The rearrangement joins TRBV5-4 to TRBJ1-1; 9 nucleotides align to TRBD1. Germline loops: CDR1 SGHNT, CDR2 YYREEE (reference sequence). The CDR3 is 15 residues long. V was clipped by 3 bases and J by 1 base; unmatched bases: 4. The CDR3 coding sequence is TGTGCCAGCAGCTCCTGGGACAGGGCGAACACTGAAGCTTTCTTT. This codes for CASSSWDRANTEAFF.

V usage is TRBV27 and J usage is TRBJ1-2; D might be TRBD1 (5 bases). V lost 5 bases, J lost 6 bases, and 7 bases lay in between. This CDR3 region has 11 residues. CDR1 is MNHEY, CDR2 SMNVEV, per germline (reference sequence). This CDR3 is CASSGGNGYTF. In DNA, the CDR3 is TGTGCCAGCAGTGGGGGGAATGGCTACACCTTC.

This chain joins TRBV15 and TRBJ2-3; tentatively, D is TRBD2 (5 bases). V shed 0 bases and J shed 2 bases, with 15 bases lying between them. CDR1 is LNHNV, CDR2 YYDKDF, per germline (reference sequence). This CDR3 comprises 17 residues. The CDR3 DNA follows: TGTGCCACCAGCAGAGAGTTGGGAGTAGTGATCACAGATACGCAGTATTTT. Its translation is CATSRELGVVITDTQYF. Together with reference TRBV15 and TRBJ2-3, the CDR3 gives the full variable domain: DAMVIQNPRYQVTQFGKPVTLSCSQTLNHNVMYWYQQKSSQAPKLLFHYYDKDFNNEADTPDNFQSRRPNTSFCFLDIRSPGLGDTAMYLCATSRELGVVITDTQYFGPGTRLTVL.

This clone was detected only a few times. CDR3 coding DNA: TGTGCCAGCAACGTCCCGGGACAGGGCACCTATGGCTACACCTTC. It translates to CASNVPGQGTYGYTF. This rearrangement joins TRBV28 to TRBJ1-2; the match to TRBD1 covers 9 bases. This CDR3 has 15 residues. Germline V lookup: CDR1 MDHEN, CDR2 SYDVKM. The V gene end was trimmed by 7 bases and the J gene end by 4 bases; junction bases not matched to a gene: 10.

This clone was picked up one time. In nucleotides, the CDR3 is TGTGCCAGCTCTAGCGGGGGGGCGAATAGGGGTGAGCAGTTCTTC. Encoded protein: CASSSGGANRGEQFF. J is TRBJ2-1 and V is TRBV19, with 12 positions matching TRBD2. Germline assignment: CDR1 LNHDA and CDR2 SQIVND (reference sequence). CDR3 length equals 15 residues. Trimming at V came to 9 bases and at J to 9 bases, leaving 12 bases not matched to a gene. Full variable domain (rest looked up from reference TRBV19 and TRBJ2-1): DGGITQSPKYLFRKEGQNVTLSCEQNLNHDAMYWYRQDPGQGLRLIYYSQIVNDFQKGDIAEGYSVSREKKESFPLTVTSAQKNPTAFYLCASSSGGANRGEQFFGPGTRLTVL.